The 29 T cell receptor beta chains in this list originate from one sample, sequenced in a study of identical twins. TCRdb reprocessed the 5' RACE reads with MiXCR, giving one entry per CDR3 protein. Of about 530,000 distinct CDR3 sequences in the sample, about a fifth are singletons; the top ten hold roughly 0.5%. These same records also appear under a second study, on yellow fever vaccine responses in identical twins.

Sequenced material: CD4+ T cells sorted from blood. The receptors were gathered from a woman between 18 and 30 years old in good health.

The rearrangement uses TRBV20-1 and TRBJ2-7; D gene ambiguous. This CDR3 has 13 amino acids. CDR1 is DFQATT and CDR2 is SNEGSKA in the germline V gene (reference sequence). With 3 bases removed from V and 1 base from J, the gap between germline ends came to 10 bases. CDR3 coding DNA: TGCAGTGCTAGCCCCGACGGTTCCTACGAGCAGTACGTC. This codes for CSASPDGSYEQYV.

This clonotype was detected a few times. The chain carries TRBV4-1 and TRBJ2-6; the D is unclear. Trimming pared 0 bases from V and 0 bases from J, leaving 12 bases between. Germline V gives CDR1 MGHRA, CDR2 YSYEKL. This CDR3 has 18 residues. The CDR3 DNA reads as TGCGCCAGCAGCCAAGAGGGCAGTAAGAGCTCTGGGGCCAACGTCCTGACTTTC. It encodes CASSQEGSKSSGANVLTF.

V gene TRBV9 combines with J gene TRBJ2-3; 11 bases are a match to TRBD2. CDR1 and CDR2 from the germline V gene are SGDLS and YYNGEE. V gave up 0 bases and J gave up 3 bases; unmatched junction bases: 0. This CDR3 has 15 residues. Here the CDR3 DNA reads TGTGCCAGCAGCGTAGCTAGCGGGGGGACAGATACGCAGTATTTT. Residues: CASSVASGGTDTQYF.

The chain couples TRBV7-8 to TRBJ2-7; possibly TRBD1 for D (6 bases). CDR1 is SGHVS and CDR2 is FQNEAQ in the germline V gene. This CDR3 has 16 amino acids. Deletions cut 5 bases from V and 3 bases from J, with 20 bases between. In DNA, the CDR3 is TGTGCCAGCAGCGAAAACACAGGGTTACGGGACTACGAGCAGTACTTC. Its translation: CASSENTGLRDYEQYF.

The chain combines TRBV20-1 with TRBJ1-1; D not resolved. Germline CDR1 is DFQATT and CDR2 is SNEGSKA (reference sequence). This CDR3 region has 14 residues. V was pared by 6 bases and J by 1 base, with 15 bases between. CDR3 sequence reads: CSADDPYKNTEAFF. CDR3 DNA: TGCAGTGCCGATGACCCTTATAAGAACACTGAAGCTTTCTTT.

This clonotype was detected only a few times. J is TRBJ2-1 and V is TRBV4-1, with D perhaps TRBD2 (5 bases). Germline V gene lookup returns CDR1 MGHRA and CDR2 YSYEKL. CDR3 length equals 16 residues. V was pared by 0 bases and J by 4 bases, with 13 bases between. CDR3 sequence: CASSQDRTQPYNEQFF. CDR3 in DNA: TGCGCCAGCAGCCAAGACAGGACTCAGCCATACAATGAGCAGTTCTTC.

This rearrangement joins TRBV20-1 to TRBJ2-7; 8 nucleotides align to TRBD2. The CDR3 totals 13 residues. From germline, CDR1 is DFQATT and CDR2 SNEGSKA (reference sequence). V was pared by 3 bases and J by 3 bases, with 4 bases of the junction left unmatched. CDR3 sequence (DNA): TGCAGTGCTAGCGCGGGAGGTTTCTACGAGCAGTACTTC. Encoded protein: CSASAGGFYEQYF.

This clonotype was recorded a few times. This chain connects TRBV19 to TRBJ2-1, with 9 bases that match TRBD2. V lost 9 bases, J lost 4 bases, and 10 bases stayed unmatched. CDR1 LNHDA and CDR2 SQIVND come from the germline V gene (reference sequence). This CDR3 region has 15 residues. The CDR3 DNA reads as TGTGCCAGCCTGGAGGGTAGCGGGGGATACAATGAGCAGTTCTTC. Translation: CASLEGSGGYNEQFF.

This clonotype was seen a few times. The rearrangement joins TRBV12-3 or TRBV12-4 to TRBJ2-2; tentatively, D is TRBD2 (5 bases). Trimming cost V 6 bases and J 4 bases, with 15 bases left between them. The CDR3 has 15 amino acids. CDR3 bases: TGTGCCAGCAGCCCGCGGGCAAGGCCCACCGGGGAGCTGTTTTTT. This encodes CASSPRARPTGELFF.

This clonotype has a handful of counts. The V call is TRBV7-9, the J call TRBJ2-1, with D maybe TRBD1 (6 bases). This CDR3 has 15 amino acids. The V gene's germline CDR1 is SEHNR and CDR2 FQNEAQ (reference sequence). Between the trimmed V and J ends, which lost 6 bases and 4 bases, there was a span of 16 bases. The CDR3 sequence: CASSSTGLLYNEQFF. CDR3 DNA sequence: TGTGCCAGCAGTTCTACAGGGTTATTGTACAATGAGCAGTTCTTC.

The chain recombines TRBV15 with TRBJ1-1; D is ambiguous. This CDR3 region has 15 residues. Trimming shortened V by 0 bases and J by 1 base, and 9 bases separated the two germline ends. Germline V gene sequence: CDR1 LNHNV, CDR2 YYDKDF (reference sequence). The CDR3 protein is CATSRDREPNTEAFF. The CDR3 bases are TGTGCCACCAGCAGAGACCGGGAGCCGAACACTGAAGCTTTCTTT.

The chain combines TRBV7-2 with TRBJ1-4; D is possibly TRBD1 (5 bases). CDR3 size: 15 residues. Trimming took off 4 bases at V and 10 bases at J, with 19 bases between the two ends. Germline values: CDR1 SGHTA, CDR2 FQGNSA. The CDR3 protein is CASSYDSRGFGKLFF. The CDR3 nucleotides are TGTGCCAGCAGCTACGACAGTAGGGGATTCGGAAAACTGTTTTTT.

The rearrangement uses TRBV10-3 and TRBJ1-2, with a possible D match to TRBD1 (6 bases). The V end lost 3 bases, the J end lost 1 base, and 12 bases lay between the germline ends. The CDR3 contains 15 residues. Germline V gives CDR1 ENHRY, CDR2 SYGVKD. DNA of the CDR3: TGTGCCATCAGTGAAGGACAGCCGCTTAACTATGGCTACACCTTC. Protein sequence: CAISEGQPLNYGYTF.

V gene TRBV3-1 combines with J gene TRBJ2-2, with D possibly TRBD2 on 5 matching bases. This CDR3 is built from 19 residues. Germline assignment: CDR1 LGHDT and CDR2 YNNKEL (reference sequence). The germline V and J ends were trimmed by 0 bases and 5 bases, with 22 bases remaining between them. For the CDR3, the DNA is TGTGCCAGCAGCCAAGAAGGGAAGAGGGTTTTTACCAGGACCGGGGAGCTGTTTTTT. Protein: CASSQEGKRVFTRTGELFF.

The genes are TRBV20-1 and TRBJ2-3; TRBD2 matches at 8 bases. Unmatched junction bases numbered 14, after V lost 2 bases and J lost 1 base. The CDR3 runs 18 residues. CDR1 DFQATT and CDR2 SNEGSKA come from the germline V gene (reference sequence). The CDR3 is CSARPLPGLGTGTDTQYF. CDR3 bases: TGCAGTGCTAGACCCTTACCGGGACTAGGAACCGGCACAGATACGCAGTATTTT.

The rearrangement joins TRBV12-3 or TRBV12-4 to TRBJ1-6; D perhaps matches TRBD1 (6 bases). With 1 base removed from V and 8 bases from J, the gap between germline ends came to 12 bases. CDR3 length equals 15 residues. Here the CDR3 reads CASSLGGGADSPLHF. For the CDR3, the DNA is TGTGCCAGCAGTTTAGGAGGGGGGGCGGATTCACCCCTCCACTTT.

This clonotype was counted only a few times. The rearrangement links TRBV6-5 to TRBJ1-2, with D possibly being TRBD1 (5 bases). The CDR3 is made up of 16 amino acids. V was pared by 2 bases and J by 0 bases, with 13 bases between. Germline CDR1 and CDR2: MNHEY and SVGAGI. This CDR3 reads CASSYGAAGANYGYTF. The CDR3 DNA follows: TGTGCCAGCAGTTACGGGGCAGCGGGGGCTAACTATGGCTACACCTTC.

The chain carries TRBV3-1 and TRBJ1-2; D uncertain. The CDR3 length is 14 residues. V was cut by 0 bases and J by 8 bases, with 13 bases left in between. The V gene's germline CDR1 is LGHDT and CDR2 YNNKEL (reference sequence). CDR3 loop: CASSQDLRSVGYTF. DNA of the CDR3: TGTGCCAGCAGCCAAGACCTGAGATCGGTCGGCTACACCTTC.

This clonotype was observed a handful of times. V gene TRBV7-3 combines with J gene TRBJ2-2; TRBD1 or TRBD2 may be the D gene (7 bases each). Trimming took 5 bases from V and 8 from J, leaving 21 bases between them. Germline CDR1 reads SGHTA; CDR2 reads FQGTGA. The CDR3 runs to 16 residues. The CDR3 bases are TGTGCCAGCAGCCCGGTGGGAGGGGGCATACCGGGGGAGCTGTTTTTT. Translation: CASSPVGGGIPGELFF.

This chain joins TRBV5-4 and TRBJ2-2; 9 nucleotides align to TRBD1. Germline V gene sequence: CDR1 SGHNT, CDR2 YYREEE (reference sequence). This CDR3 spans 14 amino acids. With V trimmed by 5 bases and J by 7 bases, 6 bases remained unmatched. The CDR3 loop reads CASRRDRENGELFF. The CDR3 DNA sequence: TGTGCCAGCAGGCGGGACAGGGAGAACGGGGAGCTGTTTTTT.

This clonotype was detected a few times. The chain has TRBV18 and TRBJ2-5; D is tentatively TRBD1 or TRBD2 (7 bases each). This CDR3 has 14 amino acids. The germline V gene encodes CDR1 KGHSH and CDR2 LQKENI. Trimming stripped 4 bases from V and 1 base from J, with 10 bases between. The CDR3 DNA is TGTGCCAGCTCACAGCGGGACAGCCAAGAGACCCAGTACTTC. Its protein product is CASSQRDSQETQYF. The complete variable domain, with remaining parts taken from reference TRBV18 and TRBJ2-5, reads NAGVMQNPRHLVRRRGQEARLRCSPMKGHSHVYWYRQLPEEGLKFMVYLQKENIIDESGMPKERFSAEFPKEGPSILRIQQVVRGDSAAYFCASSQRDSQETQYFGPGTRLLVL.

At least ten counts were recorded for this clonotype. Written as DNA, the CDR3 is TGCAGTGCCCCCCTGAGTAGCAGCTACAATGAGCAGTTCTTC. As protein: CSAPLSSSYNEQFF. The J gene is TRBJ2-1, the V gene TRBV20-1; D unresolved. Trimming pared 6 bases from V and 3 bases from J, leaving 15 bases between. The CDR3 spans 14 residues. The germline gives CDR1 DFQATT, CDR2 SNEGSKA (reference sequence).

This clonotype was detected a few times. The gene calls are TRBV3-1 and TRBJ2-1; D is undetermined. Germline CDR1 LGHDT, CDR2 YNNKEL (reference sequence). The CDR3 loop spans 11 amino acids. The ends were cut back, 4 bases at V and 10 bases at J, with 8 bases in the middle. The CDR3: CASSRLWEQFF. In DNA, the CDR3 is TGTGCCAGCAGCCGTCTCTGGGAGCAGTTCTTC.

This clonotype has more than one count but fewer than ten. This sequence joins TRBV19 and TRBJ2-2; D not certain. This CDR3 comprises 15 residues. The germline gives CDR1 LNHDA, CDR2 SQIVND (reference sequence). V gave up 6 bases and J gave up 1 base, with 12 bases separating them. CDR3 sequence reads: CASSPRVMNTGELFF. CDR3 in DNA: TGTGCCAGTAGCCCCCGGGTGATGAACACCGGGGAGCTGTTTTTT.

This clonotype was observed once. The J gene is TRBJ1-5, the V gene TRBV18; D gene ambiguous. The CDR3 extends over 13 amino acids. V lost 5 bases and J lost 4, with 9 bases in between. Looked up from germline, CDR1 is KGHSH and CDR2 is LQKENI. CDR3 sequence (DNA): TGTGCCAGCTCAGACGCCGGTAATCAGCCCCAGCATTTT. Translated, it gives CASSDAGNQPQHF.

This clonotype occurred a few times. V is TRBV5-1 and J is TRBJ1-1; 10 positions match TRBD1. CDR3 length: 14 amino acids. Germline V CDR1 and CDR2: SGHRS, YFSETQ. V gave up 4 bases and J gave up 5 bases; unmatched junction bases: 5. In DNA, the CDR3 is TGCGCCAGCAGCCGCGGGACAGGGGTGACTGAAGCTTTCTTT. Protein sequence: CASSRGTGVTEAFF.

This clonotype was seen more than once but under ten times. The chain has TRBV20-1 and TRBJ2-6; D ambiguous. Germline CDR1 DFQATT, CDR2 SNEGSKA (reference sequence). The CDR3 has 12 amino acids. Trimming shortened V by 5 bases and J by 7 bases, and 9 bases separated the two germline ends. The CDR3 coding sequence is TGCAGTGCTTTCCCCGCTGCCAACGTCCTGACTTTC. Its protein product is CSAFPAANVLTF.

This chain connects TRBV20-1 to TRBJ2-3, with 12 positions matching TRBD2. The CDR3 sequence is 16 residues long. The germline V gene encodes CDR1 DFQATT and CDR2 SNEGSKA (reference sequence). V lost 7 bases to trimming and J lost 2 bases; unmatched junction nucleotides: 10. The CDR3 DNA reads TGCAGTGTTCGTTCCGGACTAGCGGGAAACACAGATACGCAGTATTTT. This sequence encodes CSVRSGLAGNTDTQYF.

The chain uses TRBV2 and TRBJ2-3; 9 nucleotides align to TRBD2. Germline V gives CDR1 SNHLY, CDR2 FYNNEI. The CDR3 is 15 residues long. Germline trimming cut 9 bases from V and 6 bases from J; bases unmatched to any gene: 13. CDR3 bases: TGTGCCAGTGTACTAGCGGGCTCTAAGGTCGATACGCAGTATTTT. Translating gives CASVLAGSKVDTQYF. The whole variable domain, filled in from reference TRBV2 and TRBJ2-3, reads EPEVTQTPSHQVTQMGQEVILRCVPISNHLYFYWYRQILGQKVEFLVSFYNNEISEKSEIFDDQFSVERPDGSNFTLKIRSTKLEDSAMYFCASVLAGSKVDTQYFGPGTRLTVL.